This T cell receptor (beta chain) is drawn from a study of blood T cell repertoires in COVID-19 (dated by TCRdb to about 2020). With regard to the full study: Collaborator samples came from the United States, Italy and Spain and covered acute and convalescent phases of COVID-19. Deeply sampled blood TCRbeta repertoires from subjects exposed to, actively infected with, or recovered from COVID-19 were included in the dataset. The prospective study material was composed of cDNA or gDNA derived from T cells, B-cell-depleted T cells, or PBMCs. Nearly every sample came with metadata listing a de-identified subject ID, COVID-19 status, age in years and sex. Where HLA class I and class II types were available, the types were taken from metadata supplied by the sample provider, not from assay-based typing. The repertoires were released in a freely available public database intended as a resource for research on the immune response to SARS-CoV-2. The samples were drawn from two sources: the first 160 participants of the ongoing ImmuneRACE study, and over 950 subjects contributed by 6 global collaborators. What the authors observed across the whole study: Clinical and demographic metadata were provided uncurated, with the amount varying by source and participant.

Enrolling through a virtual design, the prospective study's participants ranged in age from roughly 18 to 89 years and lived across 20 to 25 United States geographic areas. Cohort assignment in the prospective study relied on participant-reported clinical history from a screening survey and a study questionnaire. Recovered participants in ImmuneRACE Cohort 3 were defined as having two consecutive negative NP/OP PCR tests, clearance from a healthcare professional, or resolution of symptoms. In the prospective study, mobile phlebotomists collected whole blood, serum and a nasopharyngeal or oropharyngeal swab from each participant. Participants in the prospective study had the option to provide additional blood draws and questionnaires over a 2-month period. Blood samples from the prospective study were shipped frozen or at room temperature prior to DNA extraction. A word on this clone: No cognate antigen has been identified for it. Base qualities are not recorded, but no much larger clone differs from it by a single base.

TCRbeta CDR3 regions were amplified from genomic DNA using the immunoSEQ Assay, a bias-controlled multiplex PCR. The authors' analysis ran thus. The number of nucleated cells in each sample was estimated from the amplification of reference gene primers within the assay. To quantify the absolute abundance of each unique TCRbeta CDR3 rearrangement, sequence reads were collapsed and filtered. For each sample, productive Simpson clonality was calculated as the square root of Simpson's diversity index over productive rearrangements. Entries here come from immuneACCESS through TCRdb and include only in-frame sequences with V and J called. Some clones fail to appear in such tables; in the studies checked, an unresolved V gene covers under half of the shortfall, and the cause of the remainder is unknown. The DNA was the basis for D and trimming; V, J and clone size are from that table. Present in this sample are over 200,000 clones, 84% of which were seen just once. The ten most abundant clones make up 1.8% of the sample.

Trimming takes 9 bases off V and 4 bases off J; junction bases not matched to a gene: 12. The CDR3 numbers 15 residues from cysteine through phenylalanine. Only the CDR3 portion is preserved as DNA: 45 bases, with reading frame beginning at the first base. CDR1 KGHDR and CDR2 SFDVKD were looked up in the germline V gene. Sequenced material: PBMCs or T cells enriched from blood (not recorded which). The V gene is TRBV24-1 and the J gene is TRBJ2-5, with TRBD1 identical over 8 junction bases. This clonotype originated in a man in his sixties who had recovered from COVID-19. The bases read TGTGCCACCGCTAACAGACAGGGGTTGGGAGAGACCCAGTACTTC. Translation gives CATANRQGLGETQYF.